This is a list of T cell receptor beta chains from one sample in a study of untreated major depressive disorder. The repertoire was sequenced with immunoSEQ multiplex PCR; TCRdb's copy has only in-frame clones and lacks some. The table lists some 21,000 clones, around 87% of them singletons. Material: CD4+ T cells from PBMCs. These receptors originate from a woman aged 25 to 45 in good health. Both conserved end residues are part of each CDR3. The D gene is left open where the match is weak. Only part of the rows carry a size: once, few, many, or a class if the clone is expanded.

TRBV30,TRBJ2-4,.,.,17,TGTGCCTGGAGTTCCCCCGGACCGGTGGTAGCCAAAAACATTCAGTACTTC,CAWSSPGPVVAKNIQYF
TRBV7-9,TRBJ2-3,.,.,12,TGTGCCAGCAGCCCGAACACAGATACGCAGTATTTT,CASSPNTDTQYF
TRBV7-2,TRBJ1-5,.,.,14,TGTGCCAGCAGCTTAGCTGACGGTTATCAGCCCCAGCATTTT,CASSLADGYQPQHF
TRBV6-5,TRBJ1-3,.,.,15,TGTGCCAGCAGCCGACGGCTGTCTTCCGGAAACACCATATATTTT,CASSRRLSSGNTIYF
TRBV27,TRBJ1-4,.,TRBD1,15,TGTGCCAGCAGTTCCAGGACAGGGGGTAATGAAAAACTGTTTTTT,CASSSRTGGNEKLFF
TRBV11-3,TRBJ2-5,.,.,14,TGTGCCAGCAGCCAGGGGGGGACCCAAGAGACCCAGTACTTC,CASSQGGTQETQYF
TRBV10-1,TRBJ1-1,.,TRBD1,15,TGCGCCAGCAGTGATCAGGGGGCCCTGAACACTGAAGCTTTCTTT,CASSDQGALNTEAFF
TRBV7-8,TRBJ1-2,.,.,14,TGTGCCAGCAGCTTAGGTCGCGCTAGGCATGGCTACACCTTC,CASSLGRARHGYTF
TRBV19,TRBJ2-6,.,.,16,TGTGCCAGTAGTATCCCCCGGGACTCTGGGGCCAACGTCCTGACTTTC,CASSIPRDSGANVLTF
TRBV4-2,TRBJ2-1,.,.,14,TGTGCCAGCAGCCAAGACGGGACTTACAATGAGCAGTTCTTC,CASSQDGTYNEQFF
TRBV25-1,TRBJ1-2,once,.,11,TGTGCCAGCAACTGGTACTATGGCTACACCTTC,CASNWYYGYTF
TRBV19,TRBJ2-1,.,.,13,TGTGCCAGTAGTAGCGGGACAGCCGAAGAGCAGTTCTTC,CASSSGTAEEQFF
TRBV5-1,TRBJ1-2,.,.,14,TGCGCCAGCAGCTTGGAGACCTCGGGGTATGGCTACACCTTC,CASSLETSGYGYTF
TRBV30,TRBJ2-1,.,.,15,TGTGCCTGGAGTGTCGGGGGGCCCAACTACAATGAGCAGTTCTTC,CAWSVGGPNYNEQFF
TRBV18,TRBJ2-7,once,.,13,TGTGCCAGCTCACCGGAGGGGATCTACGAGCAGTACTTC,CASSPEGIYEQYF
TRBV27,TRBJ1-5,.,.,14,TGTGCCAGCAGCCTCCTAGGGAGCAATCAGCCCCAGCATTTT,CASSLLGSNQPQHF
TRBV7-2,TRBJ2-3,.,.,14,TGTGCCAGCAGCTTACGGCAGAGCACAGATACGCAGTATTTT,CASSLRQSTDTQYF
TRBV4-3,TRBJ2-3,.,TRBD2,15,TGCGCCAGCAGCCAGCGGGGGGGCTCCACAGATACGCAGTATTTT,CASSQRGGSTDTQYF
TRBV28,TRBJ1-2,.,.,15,TGTGCCAGCAGTTTAGGGCGCGACGACTACTATGGCTACACCTTC,CASSLGRDDYYGYTF
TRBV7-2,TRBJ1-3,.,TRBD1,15,TGTGCCAGCAGCAGAGGGACAGCCTCTGGAAACACCATATATTTT,CASSRGTASGNTIYF
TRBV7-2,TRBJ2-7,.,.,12,TGTGCCAGCAGGCTAGACTCCTACGAGCAGTACTTC,CASRLDSYEQYF
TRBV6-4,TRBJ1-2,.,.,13,TGTGCCAGTTGCCTACACAGCAACTATGGCTACACCTTC,CASCLHSNYGYTF
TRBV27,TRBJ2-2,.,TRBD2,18,TGTGCCAGCGCGGGGGACTACGGACTTACTCTTCGCACCGGGGAGCTGTTTTTT,CASAGDYGLTLRTGELFF
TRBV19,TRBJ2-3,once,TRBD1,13,TGTGCCACCTGGGACAGGGTGGCAGATACGCAGTATTTT,CATWDRVADTQYF